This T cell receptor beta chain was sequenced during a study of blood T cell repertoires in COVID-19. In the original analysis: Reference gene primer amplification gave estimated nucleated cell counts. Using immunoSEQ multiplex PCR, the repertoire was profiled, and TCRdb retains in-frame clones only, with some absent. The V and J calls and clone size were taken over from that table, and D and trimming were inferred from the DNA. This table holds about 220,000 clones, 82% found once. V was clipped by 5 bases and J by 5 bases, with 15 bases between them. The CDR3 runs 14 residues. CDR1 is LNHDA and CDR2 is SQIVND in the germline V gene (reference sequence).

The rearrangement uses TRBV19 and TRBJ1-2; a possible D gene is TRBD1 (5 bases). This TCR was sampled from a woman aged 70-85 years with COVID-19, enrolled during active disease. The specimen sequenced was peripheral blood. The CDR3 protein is CASSAGAGPYGYTF. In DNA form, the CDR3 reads TGTGCCAGTAGTGCTGGGGCGGGGCCATATGGCTACACCTTC.